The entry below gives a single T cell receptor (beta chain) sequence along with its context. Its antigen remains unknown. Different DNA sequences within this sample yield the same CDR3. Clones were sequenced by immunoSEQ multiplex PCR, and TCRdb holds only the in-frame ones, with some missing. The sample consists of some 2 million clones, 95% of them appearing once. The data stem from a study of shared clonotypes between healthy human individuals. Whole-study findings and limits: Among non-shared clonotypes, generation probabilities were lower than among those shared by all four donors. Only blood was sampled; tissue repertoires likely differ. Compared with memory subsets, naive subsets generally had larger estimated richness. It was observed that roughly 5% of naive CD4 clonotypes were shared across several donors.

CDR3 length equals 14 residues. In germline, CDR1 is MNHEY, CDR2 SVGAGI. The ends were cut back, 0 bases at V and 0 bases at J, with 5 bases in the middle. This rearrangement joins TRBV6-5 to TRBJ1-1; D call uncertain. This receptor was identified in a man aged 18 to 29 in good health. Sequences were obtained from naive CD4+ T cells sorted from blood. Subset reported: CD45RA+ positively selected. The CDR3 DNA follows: TGTGCCAGCAGTTACTCAGCAGTGAACACTGAAGCTTTCTTT. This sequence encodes CASSYSAVNTEAFF.